The source of this TCR beta chain is a study of blood T cell repertoires in COVID-19 (TCRdb year 2020). Some background on the complete study: Samples covering the acute and convalescent phases of COVID-19 were provided by collaborators in the United States, Italy and Spain. The prospective study material was composed of cDNA or gDNA derived from T cells, B-cell-depleted T cells, or PBMCs. The dataset comprised deeply sampled blood TCRbeta repertoires from subjects exposed to, actively infected with, or recovered from COVID-19. The repertoires were released in a freely available public database intended as a resource for research on the immune response to SARS-CoV-2. The samples were drawn from two sources: the first 160 participants of the ongoing ImmuneRACE study, and 1,254 subjects contributed by 6 global collaborators. A de-identified subject ID, COVID-19 status, age in years and sex were almost always included in the sample metadata. Where available, HLA class I and class II types were taken from metadata supplied by the sample provider and were not determined by assay-based typing.

TCRbeta CDR3 regions were amplified from genomic DNA using the immunoSEQ Assay, a bias-controlled multiplex PCR. The authors processed their data as follows. The number of nucleated cells in each sample was estimated from the amplification of reference gene primers within the assay. Sequence reads were collapsed and filtered to measure the absolute abundance of every unique TCRbeta CDR3 rearrangement. For each sample, productive Simpson clonality was calculated as the square root of Simpson's diversity index across productive rearrangements. TCRdb took this table from immuneACCESS and kept in-frame rearrangements with V and J called. Such tables lack part of the clones; where checked against another copy, unresolved V genes explain under half of the gap, and the rest is unexplained. The V and J calls and the clone size are those of that table, but D and trimming were determined from the DNA. Counted in this sample were approximately 73,000 clones; about nine tenths of them appeared once. The ten largest clones take up more than 1.5% of the sample.

On this clone: Its antigen is currently not known. No base qualities exist here, and no much larger clone lies one base off it.

Each collaborating institution followed its own protocols to collect whole blood in K2EDTA tubes. Collaborator samples were shipped for TCRbeta analysis as frozen whole blood, isolated PBMCs, or DNA extracted from either sample type. There are 13 amino acids in the CDR3, from cysteine to phenylalanine inclusive. This entry keeps only the CDR3 DNA: 39 bases, framed from base 1. The V end gives up 5 bases and the J end 5 bases, leaving 3 bases in the junction not matched to a gene. CDR1 SGHTA and CDR2 FQGNSA are derived from the germline V gene. General conclusions and limits of the study: The amount of clinical and demographic metadata varied by source and participant and was provided uncurated.

The rearranged chain carries TRBV7-2 and TRBJ1-5; 7 nucleotides in the junction match TRBD1. This TCR derives from a woman between 55 and 75 years old with acute or convalescent COVID-19. The material sequenced was peripheral blood. CDR3 sequence: CASSPQGDQPQHF. The DNA is TGTGCCAGCAGCCCCCAGGGGGATCAGCCCCAGCATTTT. Here the CDR3 is joined to the reference TRBV7-2 and TRBJ1-5 genes, and the full variable domain is: GAGVSQSPSNKVTEKGKDVELRCDPISGHTALYWYRQSLGQGLEFLIYFQGNSAPDKSGLPSDRFSAERTGGSVSTLTIQRTQQEDSAVYLCASSPQGDQPQHFGDGTRLSIL.